A single sample is the source of the 9 T cell receptor beta chains below, sequenced in a study of T cells in Graves' hyperthyroidism and ophthalmopathy. RNA transcripts served as the template for amplifying TCR beta CDR3 regions. First-round RT-PCR of the TCR CDR3 relied on the HTBI primer set. TCRdb ran MiXCR on the multiplex PCR reads and lists one entry per CDR3 protein. Among 490,000 or so distinct CDR3 sequences listed, 15% to 20% were seen once. Sequencing used blood. Receptors were obtained from a woman aged 30 to 39 with Graves' ophthalmopathy.

The chain is built from TRBV6-1 and TRBJ2-6; D is possibly TRBD2 (5 bases). Germline values: CDR1 MNHNS, CDR2 SASEGT. This CDR3 has 17 residues. V shed 5 bases and J shed 2 bases, with 16 bases lying between them. The CDR3 sequence: CASSWRIPSTGANVLTF. CDR3 in DNA: TGTGCCAGCAGTTGGAGGATTCCCTCTACTGGGGCCAACGTCCTGACTTTC.

At least ten counts were recorded for this clonotype. This chain connects TRBV5-6 to TRBJ2-7, with a possible D match to TRBD2 (6 bases). With 1 base removed from V and 1 base from J, the gap between germline ends came to 9 bases. Looked up from germline, CDR1 is SGHDT and CDR2 is YYEEEE. The CDR3 contains 14 residues. Here the CDR3 reads CASSLMAGSYEQYF. DNA of the CDR3: TGTGCCAGCAGCTTGATGGCGGGGTCCTACGAGCAGTACTTC.

The chain carries TRBV29-1 and TRBJ2-2; unclear D gene. The V and J ends lost 5 bases and 3 bases respectively, with 7 bases between them. The CDR3 sequence is 12 residues long. From germline, CDR1 is SQVTM and CDR2 ANQGSEA. The CDR3 is CSVTSDTGELFF. CDR3 nucleotides: TGCAGCGTTACAAGCGACACCGGGGAGCTGTTTTTT.

This clonotype was picked up a small number of times. The chain recombines TRBV29-1 with TRBJ2-2, with D perhaps matching TRBD2 (5 bases). With 0 bases removed from V and 5 bases from J, the gap between germline ends came to 16 bases. This CDR3 is built from 16 residues. Germline values: CDR1 SQVTM, CDR2 ANQGSEA. The CDR3 nucleotides read TGCAGCGTTGAAGATTTTGAGGGTTTTCCAACCGGGGAGCTGTTTTTT. Protein product: CSVEDFEGFPTGELFF.

This clonotype was counted a few times. The gene calls are TRBV6-6 and TRBJ1-1; D call uncertain. Germline CDR1 reads MNHNY; CDR2 reads SVGAGI (reference sequence). The V end was cut by 0 bases, the J end by 7 bases, with 12 bases between. The CDR3 length is 14 residues. The CDR3: CASSYSGLEREAFF. DNA of the CDR3: TGTGCCAGCAGTTACTCAGGTCTGGAGCGTGAAGCTTTCTTT.

This chain uses TRBV28 with TRBJ2-3; possible D gene TRBD1, 6 bases. V was shortened by 6 bases and J by 6 bases, with 19 bases between the two germline ends. There are 15 residues in the CDR3. CDR1 MDHEN and CDR2 SYDVKM come from the germline V gene. Here the CDR3 reads CASSAPDRLTDTQYF. The CDR3 nucleotides are TGTGCCAGCAGCGCTCCCGACAGGCTTACGGATACGCAGTATTTT.

This clonotype was seen at least ten times. The gene calls are TRBV12-3 or TRBV12-4 and TRBJ2-2; possibly TRBD1 for D (6 bases). Trimming left V 5 bases short and J 4 bases short, with 8 bases between. The CDR3 covers 13 residues. CDR3 sequence (DNA): TGTGCCAGCAGTCTCAGGGGCACCGGGGAGCTGTTTTTT. It encodes CASSLRGTGELFF.

This clonotype was observed many times. The chain couples TRBV30 to TRBJ2-7; D is unresolved. The CDR3 spans 11 residues. Per the germline V gene, CDR1 is GTSNPN and CDR2 is SVGIG (reference sequence). The V gene lost 5 bases and the J gene lost 5 bases, with 10 bases spanning the gap. CDR3 coding DNA: TGTGCCTGGTTCTTTGGCCACGAGCAGTACTTC. Protein: CAWFFGHEQYF.

This clonotype was detected only a few times. CDR3 in DNA: TGTGCCAGCAGTCCCGGTGGGGGAGTGAACACTGAAGCTTTCTTT. It codes for CASSPGGGVNTEAFF. The chain recombines TRBV28 with TRBJ1-1, with TRBD1 as a possible D gene (5 bases). V lost 5 bases and J lost 0, with 13 bases in between. This CDR3 region has 15 residues. Germline-derived CDR1 and CDR2 are MDHEN and SYDVKM.